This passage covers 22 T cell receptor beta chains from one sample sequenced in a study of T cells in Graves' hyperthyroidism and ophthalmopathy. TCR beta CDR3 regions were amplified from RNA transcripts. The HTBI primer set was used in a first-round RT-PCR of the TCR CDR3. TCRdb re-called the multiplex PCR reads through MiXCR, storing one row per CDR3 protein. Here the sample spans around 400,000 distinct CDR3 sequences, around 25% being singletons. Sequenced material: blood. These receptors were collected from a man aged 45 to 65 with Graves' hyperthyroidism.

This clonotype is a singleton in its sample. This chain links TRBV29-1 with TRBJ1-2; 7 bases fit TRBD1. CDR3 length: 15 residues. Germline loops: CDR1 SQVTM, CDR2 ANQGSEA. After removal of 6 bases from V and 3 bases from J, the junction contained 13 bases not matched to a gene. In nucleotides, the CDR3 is TGCAGCGTCGACCTTCCCCGACAGGGCTACTATGGCTACACCTTC. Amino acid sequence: CSVDLPRQGYYGYTF.

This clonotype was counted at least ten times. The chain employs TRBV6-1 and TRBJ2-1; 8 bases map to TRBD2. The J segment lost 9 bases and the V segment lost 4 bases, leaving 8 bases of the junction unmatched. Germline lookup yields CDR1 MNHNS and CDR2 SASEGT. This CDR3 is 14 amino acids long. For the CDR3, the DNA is TGTGCCAGCAGTGCCTCGGGGGGGAGGGTTGAGCAGTTCTTC. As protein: CASSASGGRVEQFF.

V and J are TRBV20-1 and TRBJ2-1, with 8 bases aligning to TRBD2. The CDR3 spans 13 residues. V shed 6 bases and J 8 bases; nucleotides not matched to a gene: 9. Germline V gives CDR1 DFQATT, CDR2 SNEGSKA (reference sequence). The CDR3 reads CSALASGLDEQFF. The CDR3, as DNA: TGCAGTGCATTGGCTAGCGGGCTGGATGAGCAGTTCTTC.

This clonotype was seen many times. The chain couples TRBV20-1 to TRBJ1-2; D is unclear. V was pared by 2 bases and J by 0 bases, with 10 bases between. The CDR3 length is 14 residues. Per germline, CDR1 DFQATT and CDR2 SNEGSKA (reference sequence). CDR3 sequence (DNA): TGCAGTGCTAGATCTAGAGAGGCTAACTATGGCTACACCTTC. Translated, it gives CSARSREANYGYTF.

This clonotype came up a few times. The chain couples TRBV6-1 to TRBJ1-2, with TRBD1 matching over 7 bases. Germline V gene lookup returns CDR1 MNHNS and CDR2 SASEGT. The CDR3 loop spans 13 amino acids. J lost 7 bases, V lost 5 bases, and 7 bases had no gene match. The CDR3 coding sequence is TGTGCCAGCAGTCTCGACAGGGAGATTGGCTACACCTTC. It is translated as CASSLDREIGYTF.

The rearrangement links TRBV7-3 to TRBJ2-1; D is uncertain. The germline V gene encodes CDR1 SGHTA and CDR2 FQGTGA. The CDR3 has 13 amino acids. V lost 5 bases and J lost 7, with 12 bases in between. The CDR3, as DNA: TGTGCCAGCAGCCGCGCGAAAGAGAATGAGCAGTTCTTC. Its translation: CASSRAKENEQFF.

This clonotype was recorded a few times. DNA for the CDR3: TGTGCCACCAGTGATCCCCTCGTCACCCACGAGCAGTACTTC. It codes for CATSDPLVTHEQYF. V and J are TRBV24-1 and TRBJ2-7, with D hard to call. CDR1 and CDR2 from the germline V gene are KGHDR and SFDVKD. The CDR3 has 14 residues. With 3 bases removed from V and 5 bases from J, the gap between germline ends came to 13 bases.

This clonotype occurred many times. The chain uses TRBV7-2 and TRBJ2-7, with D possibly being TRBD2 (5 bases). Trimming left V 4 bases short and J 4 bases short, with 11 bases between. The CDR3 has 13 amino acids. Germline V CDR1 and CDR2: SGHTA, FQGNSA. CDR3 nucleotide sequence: TGTGCCAGCAGCTCCGCCCGGGGATACGAGCAGTACTTC. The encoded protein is CASSSARGYEQYF.

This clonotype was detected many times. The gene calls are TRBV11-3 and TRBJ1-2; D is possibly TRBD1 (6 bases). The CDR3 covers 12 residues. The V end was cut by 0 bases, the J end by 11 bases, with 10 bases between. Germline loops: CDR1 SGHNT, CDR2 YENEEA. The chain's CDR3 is CASSLEGGGYTF. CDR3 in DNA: TGTGCCAGCAGCTTAGAGGGAGGGGGTTACACCTTC.

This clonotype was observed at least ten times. The CDR3 spells CASSTRLAGVINNEQFF. The CDR3 nucleotides read TGTGCCAGCAGTACCAGACTAGCGGGAGTGATCAACAATGAGCAGTTCTTC. The V gene is TRBV28, the J gene TRBJ2-1, with 12 bases aligning to TRBD2. The V and J ends lost 5 bases and 5 bases, in that order; junction bases with no gene match: 10. Per the germline V gene, CDR1 is MDHEN and CDR2 is SYDVKM. The CDR3 totals 17 residues.

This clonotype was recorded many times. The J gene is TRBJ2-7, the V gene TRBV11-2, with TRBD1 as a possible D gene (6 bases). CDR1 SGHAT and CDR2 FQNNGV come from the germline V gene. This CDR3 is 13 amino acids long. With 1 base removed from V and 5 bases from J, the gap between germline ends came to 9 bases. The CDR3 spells CASSLARGDEQYF. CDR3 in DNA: TGTGCCAGCAGCTTAGCCAGGGGTGACGAGCAGTACTTC.

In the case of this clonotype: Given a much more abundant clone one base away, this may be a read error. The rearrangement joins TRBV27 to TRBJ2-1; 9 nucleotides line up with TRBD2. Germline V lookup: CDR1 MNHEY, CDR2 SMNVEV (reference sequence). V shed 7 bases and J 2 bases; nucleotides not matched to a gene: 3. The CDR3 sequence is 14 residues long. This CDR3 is CASTSGDPYNEQFF. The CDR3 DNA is TGTGCCAGCACTAGCGGGGATCCCTACAATGAGCAGTTCTTC.

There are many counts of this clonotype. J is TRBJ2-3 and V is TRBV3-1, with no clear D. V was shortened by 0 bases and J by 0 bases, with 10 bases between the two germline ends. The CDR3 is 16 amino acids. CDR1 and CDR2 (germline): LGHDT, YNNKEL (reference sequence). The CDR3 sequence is CASSQELGGSTDTQYF. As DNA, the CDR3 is TGTGCCAGCAGCCAAGAGCTTGGCGGTAGCACAGATACGCAGTATTTT.

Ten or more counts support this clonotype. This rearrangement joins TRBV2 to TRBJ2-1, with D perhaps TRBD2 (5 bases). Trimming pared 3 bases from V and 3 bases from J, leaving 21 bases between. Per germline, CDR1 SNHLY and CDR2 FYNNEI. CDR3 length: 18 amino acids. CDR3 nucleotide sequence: TGTGCCAGCAGTGATGAACTAGTTTTGGGTGTTGGCTACAATGAGCAGTTCTTC. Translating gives CASSDELVLGVGYNEQFF.

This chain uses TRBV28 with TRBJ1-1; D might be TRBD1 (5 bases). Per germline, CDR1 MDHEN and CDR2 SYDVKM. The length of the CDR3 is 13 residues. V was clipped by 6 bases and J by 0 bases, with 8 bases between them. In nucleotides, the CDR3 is TGTGCCAGCAGGAGACAGATGAACACTGAAGCTTTCTTT. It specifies CASRRQMNTEAFF.

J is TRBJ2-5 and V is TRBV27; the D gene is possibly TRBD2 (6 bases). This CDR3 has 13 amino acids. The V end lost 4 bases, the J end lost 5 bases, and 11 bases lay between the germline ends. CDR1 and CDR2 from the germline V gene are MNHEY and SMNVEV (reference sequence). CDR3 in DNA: TGTGCCAGCAGTTCGGGACTCGTGGAGACCCAGTACTTC. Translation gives CASSSGLVETQYF.

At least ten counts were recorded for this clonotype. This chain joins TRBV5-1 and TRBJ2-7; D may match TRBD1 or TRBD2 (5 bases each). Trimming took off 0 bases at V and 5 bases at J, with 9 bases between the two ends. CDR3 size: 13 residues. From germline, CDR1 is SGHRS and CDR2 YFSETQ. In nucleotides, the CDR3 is TGCGCCAGCAGCTTGGACGGGGACCACGAGCAGTACTTC. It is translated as CASSLDGDHEQYF.

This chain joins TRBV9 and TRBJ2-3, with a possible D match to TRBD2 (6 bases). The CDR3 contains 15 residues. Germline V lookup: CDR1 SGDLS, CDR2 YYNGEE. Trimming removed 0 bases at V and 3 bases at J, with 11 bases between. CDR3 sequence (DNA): TGTGCCAGCAGCGTAGGAACGGGAGAAACAGATACGCAGTATTTT. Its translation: CASSVGTGETDTQYF. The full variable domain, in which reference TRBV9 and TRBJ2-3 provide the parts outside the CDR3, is DSGVTQTPKHLITATGQRVTLRCSPRSGDLSVYWYQQSLDQGLQFLIQYYNGEERAKGNILERFSAQQFPDLHSELNLSSLELGDSALYFCASSVGTGETDTQYFGPGTRLTVL.

CDR3 loop: CAIRDRVHNEQFF. The CDR3 coding sequence is TGTGCCATCCGCGACAGGGTCCACAATGAGCAGTTCTTC. The chain uses TRBV10-3 and TRBJ2-1; 7 nucleotides align to TRBD1. This CDR3 is 13 amino acids long. With V trimmed by 8 bases and J by 5 bases, 6 bases remained unmatched. Germline V gives CDR1 ENHRY, CDR2 SYGVKD.

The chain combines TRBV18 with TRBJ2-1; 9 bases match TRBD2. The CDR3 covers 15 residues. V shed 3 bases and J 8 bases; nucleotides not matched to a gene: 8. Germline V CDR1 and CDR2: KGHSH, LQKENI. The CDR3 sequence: CASSPDSGSGDEQFF. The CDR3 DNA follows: TGTGCCAGCTCACCTGATAGCGGGAGTGGCGATGAGCAGTTCTTC.

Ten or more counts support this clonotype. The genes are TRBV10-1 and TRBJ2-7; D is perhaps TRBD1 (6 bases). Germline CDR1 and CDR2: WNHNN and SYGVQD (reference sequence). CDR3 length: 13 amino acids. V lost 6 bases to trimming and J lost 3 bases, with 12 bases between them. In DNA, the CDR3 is TGCGCCAGCAGCAGGGGCATCGACTACGAGCAGTACTTC. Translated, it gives CASSRGIDYEQYF.

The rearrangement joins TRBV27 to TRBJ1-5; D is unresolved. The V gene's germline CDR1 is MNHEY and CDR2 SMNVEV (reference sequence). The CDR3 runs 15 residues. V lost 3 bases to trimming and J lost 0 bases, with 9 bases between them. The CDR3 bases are TGTGCCAGCAGTTTCGAAGGGCTTAGCAATCAGCCCCAGCATTTT. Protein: CASSFEGLSNQPQHF.